These 22 T cell receptor beta chains were all obtained from the same sample, sequenced in a study of beta chain features in type 1 diabetes. Every bit of the isolated RNA underwent reverse transcription, so sequencing read expressed TCRB transcripts. Produced via immunoSEQ multiplex PCR; TCRdb's table is partial and in-frame only. Counted here are fewer than 900,000 clones, 15% to 20% occurring once; the ten biggest clones make up 0.02% to 0.03%. The sequencing sample was made of naive CD4+ T cells from blood. All receptors derive from a woman aged 18-35 years in good health.

The V gene is TRBV7-9, the J gene TRBJ2-5; possibly TRBD1 or TRBD2 for D (6 bases each). Germline V gene lookup returns CDR1 SEHNR and CDR2 FQNEAQ (reference sequence). The V end was cut by 1 base, the J end by 4 bases, with 19 bases between. The CDR3 loop spans 17 amino acids. The CDR3 spells CASSLEGGTHLPETQYF. The DNA for the CDR3 is TGTGCCAGCAGCTTAGAGGGGGGAACTCATTTGCCAGAGACCCAGTACTTC.

J is TRBJ2-5 and V is TRBV5-1, with D unresolved. Trimming pared 5 bases from V and 0 bases from J, leaving 11 bases between. Germline assignment: CDR1 SGHRS and CDR2 YFSETQ. This CDR3 region has 14 residues. The CDR3 DNA follows: TGCGCCAGCAGGGCTACTATGTACCAAGAGACCCAGTACTTC. Translation: CASRATMYQETQYF.

The CDR3 spells CASSQRTGPQETQYF. Written as DNA, the CDR3 is TGTGCCAGCAGCCAAAGGACTGGACCGCAAGAGACCCAGTACTTC. The V gene is TRBV7-9, the J gene TRBJ2-5; TRBD2 might be the D (5 bases). V dropped 5 bases and J dropped 2 bases, with 15 bases sitting between them. Germline V lookup: CDR1 SEHNR, CDR2 FQNEAQ (reference sequence). CDR3 length: 15 amino acids.

This sequence joins TRBV27 and TRBJ2-1; D call uncertain. From germline, CDR1 is MNHEY and CDR2 SMNVEV (reference sequence). The CDR3 runs 13 residues. Trimming removed 6 bases at V and 7 bases at J, with 13 bases between. CDR3 nucleotides: TGTGCCAGCAGCCGAATCGCCCAGAATGAGCAGTTCTTC. Translated, it gives CASSRIAQNEQFF.

The chain is built from TRBV7-3 and TRBJ2-7; D might be TRBD1 (6 bases). Between the trimmed V and J ends, which lost 3 bases and 2 bases, there was a span of 8 bases. The CDR3 consists of 13 residues. Germline V gives CDR1 SGHTA, CDR2 FQGTGA. Written as DNA, the CDR3 is TGTGCCAGCAGCTTGGACAGAGCCTACGAGCAGTACTTC. This sequence encodes CASSLDRAYEQYF.

This chain connects TRBV25-1 to TRBJ2-1; maybe TRBD1 (5 bases). Looked up from germline, CDR1 is MGHDK and CDR2 is SYGVNS. V lost 1 base to trimming and J lost 10 bases, with 5 bases between them. The CDR3 loop spans 11 amino acids. The CDR3 DNA reads as TGTGCCAGCAGTGAATCAGGGGAGCAGTTCTTC. This gives the protein CASSESGEQFF.

In its sample, this clone was seen a few times. The J gene is TRBJ1-5, the V gene TRBV6-6; D not certain. V was shortened by 8 bases and J by 0 bases, with 8 bases between the two germline ends. This CDR3 is 13 amino acids long. Germline assignment: CDR1 MNHNY and CDR2 SVGAGI (reference sequence). The CDR3 nucleotides read TGTGCCAGCGGGGTATTTAGCAATCAGCCCCAGCATTTT. Translating it yields CASGVFSNQPQHF.

In its sample, this clone was seen a few times. The chain carries TRBV7-8 and TRBJ1-5; 8 bases match TRBD1. The J segment lost 6 bases and the V segment lost 4 bases, leaving 2 bases of the junction unmatched. The CDR3 is 13 residues long. From germline, CDR1 is SGHVS and CDR2 FQNEAQ. CDR3 sequence: CASSWTGSQPQHF. The DNA of the CDR3 is TGTGCCAGCAGCTGGACAGGGAGTCAGCCCCAGCATTTT. Combining the CDR3 with reference TRBV7-8 and TRBJ1-5 gives the whole variable domain GAGVSQSPRYKVAKRGQDVALRCDPISGHVSLFWYQQALGQGPEFLTYFQNEAQLDKSGLPSDRFFAERPEGSVSTLKIQRTQQEDSAVYLCASSWTGSQPQHFGDGTRLSIL.

CDR3 bases: TGTGCCAGCAGCTTAGAATTCACTAGAGGGGAGACCCAGTACTTC. Translation: CASSLEFTRGETQYF. The chain employs TRBV7-2 and TRBJ2-5; D possibly corresponds to TRBD2 (5 bases). The CDR3 consists of 15 residues. Trimming removed 1 base from V and 5 bases from J, with 14 bases in between. Per germline, CDR1 SGHTA and CDR2 FQGNSA.

Of note for this clone: The junction departs from germline at one end; a sequencing error may be responsible. The chain is built from TRBV18 and TRBJ2-1, with TRBD1 matching 7 bases. The germline CDR1 and CDR2 sequences are KGHSH and LQKENI. The CDR3 covers 16 residues. CDR3 DNA sequence: TGTGCCAGCTCACCCAGACAGGGCCAGTCCGACAAGGAGCAGTTCTTC. Amino acid sequence: CASSPRQGQSDKEQFF.

The V call is TRBV5-1, the J call TRBJ2-5; tentatively, D is TRBD1 (6 bases). Per germline, CDR1 SGHRS and CDR2 YFSETQ. The CDR3 is made up of 15 amino acids. Trimming cost V 3 bases and J 2 bases, with 14 bases left between them. CDR3 bases: TGCGCCAGCAGCTCCCAGGGGCGCGGGCAAGAGACCCAGTACTTC. Translation: CASSSQGRGQETQYF.

The chain couples TRBV19 to TRBJ2-4, with D tentatively TRBD1 (6 bases). The CDR3 has 13 residues. Looked up from germline, CDR1 is LNHDA and CDR2 is SQIVND (reference sequence). The ends were cut back, 3 bases at V and 6 bases at J, with 9 bases in the middle. The CDR3 DNA follows: TGTGCCAGTAGTATGGCGGACAGAAACATTCAGTACTTC. This sequence encodes CASSMADRNIQYF.

This clone appeared a single time. The chain uses TRBV5-4 and TRBJ2-5; 7 bases fit TRBD2. The CDR3 has 16 amino acids. Germline assignment: CDR1 SGHNT and CDR2 YYREEE (reference sequence). Trimming cost V 3 bases and J 2 bases; bases outside gene matches: 10. The CDR3 DNA reads TGTGCCAGCAGCTCTCGCTGGACTAGTGTACAAGAGACCCAGTACTTC. Amino acid sequence: CASSSRWTSVQETQYF.

The gene calls are TRBV29-1 and TRBJ2-3, with unresolved D. The CDR3 loop spans 14 amino acids. CDR1 and CDR2 from the germline V gene are SQVTM and ANQGSEA. V was clipped by 4 bases and J by 2 bases, with 13 bases between them. The CDR3 DNA is TGCAGCGTTGGGTTGGGGTTTAACACAGATACGCAGTATTTT. It yields the protein CSVGLGFNTDTQYF.

This clone came up once. The V call is TRBV5-4, the J call TRBJ2-7; no reliable D call. The V and J ends lost 4 bases and 0 bases respectively, with 8 bases between them. The CDR3 contains 13 residues. Germline V gene lookup returns CDR1 SGHNT and CDR2 YYREEE (reference sequence). The CDR3, as DNA: TGTGCCAGCAGCCCGGACCTCTCCTACGAGCAGTACTTC. It codes for CASSPDLSYEQYF.

This clone was observed a few times. CDR3 in DNA: TGTGCCAGCCTGGACAGGGGGCGTAGCGGGGAGCTGTTTTTT. Protein product: CASLDRGRSGELFF. The chain couples TRBV28 to TRBJ2-2; 11 nucleotides line up with TRBD1. The CDR3 covers 14 residues. The V segment lost 8 bases and the J segment 7 bases; nucleotides outside the gene matches: 6. Per germline, CDR1 MDHEN and CDR2 SYDVKM. Complete variable domain (other parts from reference TRBV28 and TRBJ2-2): DVKVTQSSRYLVKRTGEKVFLECVQDMDHENMFWYRQDPGLGLRLIYFSYDVKMKEKGDIPEGYSVSREKKERFSLILESASTNQTSMYLCASLDRGRSGELFFGEGSRLTVL.

This clone turned up a few times. J is TRBJ1-5 and V is TRBV19, with a possible D match to TRBD1 (5 bases). CDR1 is LNHDA and CDR2 is SQIVND in the germline V gene (reference sequence). The CDR3 runs to 15 residues. V was trimmed by 7 bases and J by 0 bases, leaving 13 bases between them. The CDR3 is CASNGAAYSNQPQHF. The CDR3, as DNA: TGTGCCAGTAATGGGGCAGCATATAGCAATCAGCCCCAGCATTTT. Together with reference TRBV19 and TRBJ1-5, the CDR3 gives the full variable domain: DGGITQSPKYLFRKEGQNVTLSCEQNLNHDAMYWYRQDPGQGLRLIYYSQIVNDFQKGDIAEGYSVSREKKESFPLTVTSAQKNPTAFYLCASNGAAYSNQPQHFGDGTRLSIL.

This clone appeared a few times. The rearrangement links TRBV28 to TRBJ2-7, with 10 bases aligning to TRBD2. The CDR3 totals 14 residues. V dropped 10 bases and J dropped 1; count of bases not matched to a gene: 7. Germline V CDR1 and CDR2: MDHEN, SYDVKM. As DNA, the CDR3 is TGTGCCACAACTCTAGCGGGAGCGTCCTACGAGCAGTACTTC. Amino acid sequence: CATTLAGASYEQYF.

The chain recombines TRBV14 with TRBJ2-7; D is unclear. V gave up 0 bases and J gave up 3 bases, with 9 bases separating them. This CDR3 contains 14 residues. Per germline, CDR1 SGHDN and CDR2 FVKESK. CDR3 region: CASSQDWASYEQYF. The CDR3 DNA reads TGTGCCAGCAGCCAAGATTGGGCTAGCTACGAGCAGTACTTC.

The table lists this clone with a few counts. The chain has TRBV9 and TRBJ2-1; D could derive from TRBD1 or TRBD2 (5 bases each). V was shortened by 3 bases and J by 4 bases, with 14 bases between the two germline ends. CDR3 size: 15 residues. The germline gives CDR1 SGDLS, CDR2 YYNGEE. The CDR3 region is CASSAGARTYNEQFF. In DNA form, the CDR3 reads TGTGCCAGCAGCGCCGGGGCCCGTACTTACAATGAGCAGTTCTTC.

A single count supports this clone. The germline gene is not matched at one end of the junction; a read error may be the cause. CDR3 DNA sequence: TGTGCCAGCAGCTCGACGGCCGTGGCCATCTTTCTCTTC. Its protein is CASSSTAVAIFLF. The genes are TRBV5-6 and TRBJ2-1; D not resolved. Germline V gene sequence: CDR1 SGHDT, CDR2 YYEEEE. The CDR3 spans 13 residues. Based on the CDR3 plus reference TRBV5-6 and TRBJ2-1, the full variable domain is DAGVTQSPTHLIKTRGQQVTLRCSPKSGHDTVSWYQQALGQGPQFIFQYYEEEERQRGNFPDRFSGHQFPNYSSELNVNALLLGDSALYLCASSSTAVAIFLFGPGTRLTVL.

This clone has a handful of counts. J is TRBJ2-2 and V is TRBV15; 9 bases are shared with TRBD2. The CDR3 spans 17 residues. Trimming at V came to 0 bases and at J to 4 bases, leaving 6 bases not matched to a gene. CDR1 LNHNV and CDR2 YYDKDF come from the germline V gene (reference sequence). CDR3 region: CATSRDPAGGGTGELFF. The CDR3 DNA reads TGTGCCACCAGCAGAGATCCGGCGGGAGGGGGCACCGGGGAGCTGTTTTTT.